Listed below are T cell receptor beta chains from one sample, sequenced in a study of cytomegalovirus exposure and HLA in healthy donors. Generated by immunoSEQ multiplex PCR, the TCRdb table keeps only in-frame clones and is missing some. This sample carries over 100,000 clones, around 77% of them seen once, and the ten largest clones take approximately 4.2%. Sequenced material: PBMCs. These receptor sequences come from a male donor in good health and CMV-seropositive. Each CDR3 is given with its conserved first and last residue. The D gene is left open where the match is weak. Clone size, where shown, is once, few, many, or a class for clones that have expanded.

CDR3aa	CDR3nt	v_gene	j_gene	abundance	d_gene
CASRGQGTNVLTF	TGTGCCAGCAGGGGTCAGGGAACCAACGTCCTGACTTTC	TRBV2	TRBJ2-6	once	-
CAWSIGTGGEQYF	TGTGCCTGGAGTATCGGGACAGGTGGCGAGCAGTACTTC	TRBV30	TRBJ2-7	-	TRBD1
CASSVATSVSPLHF	TGTGCCAGCAGCGTAGCTACGTCTGTTTCACCCCTCCACTTT	TRBV9	TRBJ1-6	-	-
CASSIALDRAQPQHF	TGTGCCAGTAGTATAGCCCTCGACAGGGCACAGCCCCAGCATTTT	TRBV19	TRBJ1-5	few	TRBD1
CASRTAGDTDTQYF	TGTGCCAGCAGAACAGCGGGGGACACAGATACGCAGTATTTT	TRBV6-5	TRBJ2-3	-	TRBD2
CSAAGVSEQYF	TGCAGTGCCGCCGGGGTTTCCGAGCAGTACTTC	TRBV20-1	TRBJ2-7	-	-
CASSSWLDYNEQFF	TGTGCCAGCAGCTCCTGGCTAGACTACAATGAGCAGTTCTTC	TRBV5-4	TRBJ2-1	-	-
CARSLDPRQGRGGFF	TGTGCCAGAAGCTTGGATCCGAGACAGGGCCGGGGGGGTTTCTTT	TRBV5-3	TRBJ1-1	few	TRBD1
CASSSSHIPTDTQYF	TGTGCCAGCAGTTCTAGCCACATTCCCACAGATACGCAGTATTTT	TRBV2	TRBJ2-3	-	-
CASGGGTNEKLFF	TGTGCGAGCGGGGGCGGGACTAATGAAAAACTGTTTTTT	TRBV7-9	TRBJ1-4	-	-
CASTRGGGSGNTIYF	TGTGCCAGCACCCGAGGCGGGGGCTCTGGAAACACCATATATTTT	TRBV7-2	TRBJ1-3	-	-
CASSLGALISNEQFF	TGTGCCAGCAGCTTGGGGGCCCTGATTTCTAATGAGCAGTTCTTC	TRBV5-6	TRBJ2-1	-	-
CASSLVQGGLQQYF	TGCGCCAGCAGCTTGGTTCAGGGAGGTCTCCAGCAGTACTTC	TRBV5-1	TRBJ2-7	-	-
CASSIPTGSGANVLTF	TGTGCCAGTAGTATCCCGACAGGTTCCGGGGCCAACGTCCTGACTTTC	TRBV19	TRBJ2-6	-	-
CASSLVTGQLNTEAFF	TGCGCCAGCAGCTTAGTTACTGGACAGCTGAACACTGAAGCTTTCTTT	TRBV5-1	TRBJ1-1	-	-
CSAGEDRGIRTFF	TGCAGCGCCGGGGAGGACAGGGGGATCAGGACTTTCTTT	TRBV29-1	TRBJ1-1	-	TRBD1
CAWSGTGPGGYTF	TGTGCCTGGAGTGGGACAGGGCCTGGTGGCTACACCTTC	TRBV30	TRBJ1-2	few	TRBD1
CASSLGGQGSPLHF	TGTGCCAGCAGCTTAGGAGGCCAGGGTTCACCCCTCCACTTT	TRBV7-9	TRBJ1-6	-	-
CASSSWTGAPSPLHF	TGTGCCAGCAGCTCGTGGACAGGGGCACCTTCACCCCTCCACTTT	TRBV7-2	TRBJ1-6	-	TRBD1
CASSDLDRDETQYF	TGTGCCAGCAGTGACTTGGACAGAGACGAGACCCAGTACTTC	TRBV6-4	TRBJ2-5	once	-
CASSVRGEKLFF	TGTGCCAGCAGCGTCAGGGGTGAAAAACTGTTTTTT	TRBV7-9	TRBJ1-4	-	-
CASSPRLAGTGELFF	TGTGCCAGCAGCCCCCGACTAGCAGGCACCGGGGAGCTGTTTTTT	TRBV14	TRBJ2-2	few	TRBD2
CASRPTGTVNQPQHF	TGTGCCAGCAGACCGACCGGGACTGTGAATCAGCCCCAGCATTTT	TRBV6-5	TRBJ1-5	-	-
CSVGAGPYEQYF	TGCAGCGTTGGAGCGGGGCCCTACGAGCAGTACTTC	TRBV29-1	TRBJ2-7	-	TRBD2
CASSRRQGGEPQHF	TGCGCCAGCAGCCGCCGACAGGGGGGGGAGCCCCAGCATTTT	TRBV4-1	TRBJ1-5	-	TRBD1
CASSLGTSALTQYF	TGTGCCAGCAGTCTCGGGACTAGCGCCCTGACCCAGTACTTC	TRBV6-6	TRBJ2-5	few	TRBD2
CASSPRGSYNSPLHF	TGTGCCAGCTCGCCTCGGGGGTCCTATAATTCACCCCTCCACTTT	TRBV18	TRBJ1-6	-	-
CASSLDRERKLFF	TGTGCCAGCAGCCTCGACAGGGAACGAAAACTGTTTTTT	TRBV5-4	TRBJ1-4	-	TRBD1
CASSPTGTGNEKLFF	TGTGCCAGCTCACCAACCGGGACAGGGAACGAAAAACTGTTTTTT	TRBV18	TRBJ1-4	once	TRBD1
CASSGGQFSSGANVLTF	TGTGCCAGCAGTGGGGGACAGTTCAGCTCTGGGGCCAACGTCCTGACTTTC	TRBV25-1	TRBJ2-6	-	TRBD1
CSSPKGSNEQFF	TGCAGCTCCCCCAAGGGGTCGAATGAGCAGTTCTTC	TRBV29-1	TRBJ2-1	few	-
CASSFSQGAREQYF	TGTGCCAGCAGTTTTAGCCAGGGGGCGAGGGAGCAGTACTTC	TRBV28	TRBJ2-5	-	TRBD1
CASSLPGQKNTEAFF	TGTGCCAGCAGTTTACCCGGACAGAAGAACACTGAAGCTTTCTTT	TRBV28	TRBJ1-1	-	-
CASSPLGQGVSYEQYF	TGTGCCAGCAGCCCGTTAGGACAGGGGGTCTCCTACGAGCAGTACTTC	TRBV7-9	TRBJ2-7	few	TRBD1
CASSLTSGQETQYF	TGCGCCAGCAGCTTGACTAGCGGCCAAGAGACCCAGTACTTC	TRBV5-1	TRBJ2-5	-	TRBD2
CASSESAGGSTDTQYF	TGTGCCAGCAGTGAGTCGGCGGGAGGAAGCACAGATACGCAGTATTTT	TRBV6-1	TRBJ2-3	-	TRBD2
CASSLVGGTGSYEQYF	TGTGCCAGCAGCTTAGTCGGGGGTACCGGCTCCTACGAGCAGTACTTC	TRBV7-2	TRBJ2-7	-	-
CASSQGRNHQPQHF	TGTGCCAGTAGCCAGGGGCGAAACCATCAGCCCCAGCATTTT	TRBV19	TRBJ1-5	once	-
CASSLGQGKGQPQHF	TGTGCCAGCAGCTTGGGACAGGGAAAAGGTCAGCCCCAGCATTTT	TRBV5-6	TRBJ1-5	few	TRBD1
CASSEIEADRGNSQYF	TGTGCCAGCAGTGAAATCGAAGCGGACAGGGGAAACAGTCAGTACTTC	TRBV6-1	TRBJ2-4	-	TRBD1
CASSEGRQGGQPQHF	TGTGCCAGCAGTGAAGGTAGACAGGGCGGTCAGCCCCAGCATTTT	TRBV6-1	TRBJ1-5	-	TRBD1
CASSLGTLDGGSPLHF	TGTGCCAGCAGCCTCGGGACTCTAGATGGTGGTTCACCCCTCCACTTT	TRBV4-2	TRBJ1-6	-	-
CASSGTGFDSEAFF	TGTGCCAGCAGCGGGACAGGGTTCGACTCTGAAGCTTTCTTT	TRBV27	TRBJ1-1	-	TRBD1
CASSARQGARTEAFF	TGTGCCAGCAGCGCCCGACAGGGGGCGCGCACTGAAGCTTTCTTT	TRBV9	TRBJ1-1	-	TRBD1
CASSLTGELFF	TGTGCCAGCAGCCTCACCGGGGAGCTGTTTTTT	TRBV2	TRBJ2-2	-	-
CASTPGAGNTIYF	TGTGCCAGCACCCCAGGGGCTGGAAACACCATATATTTT	TRBV2	TRBJ1-3	-	-
CASSLPSRGTGELFF	TGTGCCAGCAGTTTGCCGTCAAGGGGTACCGGGGAGCTGTTTTTT	TRBV6-6	TRBJ2-2	-	-
CSARRGIGLFF	TGCAGTGCTAGACGGGGGATTGGGCTGTTTTTT	TRBV20-1	TRBJ1-4	-	-
CASSLQTGWETLHF	TGCGCCAGCAGCTTGCAGACAGGGTGGGAGACCCTCCACTTT	TRBV5-1	TRBJ1-6	-	TRBD1
CASRGGLREQYF	TGTGCCAGCAGAGGGGGCCTACGGGAGCAGTACTTC	TRBV6-5	TRBJ2-5	-	-
CASNPLGLAGKETQYF	TGCGCCAGTAACCCCCTAGGACTAGCGGGGAAAGAGACCCAGTACTTC	TRBV23-1	TRBJ2-5	once	TRBD2
CASSHQGTSGNAIYF	TGTGCCAGCAGCCACCAGGGGACCTCTGGAAACGCCATATATTTT	TRBV14	TRBJ1-3	-	-
CASLKGQGSYEQYF	TGTGCCAGCCTGAAGGGGCAGGGATCCTACGAGCAGTACTTC	TRBV28	TRBJ2-7	-	-
CASSLRGTSGGGADTQYF	TGTGCCAGCAGCCTAAGGGGGACTAGCGGGGGGGGCGCAGATACGCAGTATTTT	TRBV7-2	TRBJ2-3	-	TRBD2
CASRLGWPGPQNSGAQYF	TGTGCAAGTCGCTTAGGGTGGCCGGGCCCCCAAAACTCCGGGGCCCAGTACTTC	TRBV12-2	TRBJ2-5	once	-